The T cell receptor beta chain under discussion was sequenced for a study of shared clonotypes between healthy human individuals. Study results and caveats: Depth was large, yet rarefaction showed that sorted-subset sequencing was incomplete. An effect of sequencing depth on clonotype sharing among donors was expected.

The germline V gene has CDR1 MNHNS and CDR2 SASEGT. The CDR3 spans 14 residues. Trimming shortened V by 0 bases and J by 0 bases, and 6 bases separated the two germline ends. Genomic DNA per cell subset filled all wells of several immunoSEQ plates. Per sorted-subset replicate PCR, input was approximately 180 ng DNA, representing tens of thousands of T cell genomes. The protocol was immunoSEQ multiplex PCR, while the TCRdb copy is restricted to in-frame clones and leaves out a portion. Of fewer than 1.8 million clones listed, approximately 98.5% are singletons. This clone occurred a few times. Its antigen is unidentified.

Sample: naive CD4+ T cells sorted from blood. Subset specified: CD45RA+ positively selected. This chain connects TRBV6-1 to TRBJ2-7; D might be TRBD1 (6 bases). The source is a man aged 25 to 45 in good health. This chain's CDR3 is CASSEADSSYEQYF. The CDR3 DNA sequence: TGTGCCAGCAGTGAAGCGGACAGCTCCTACGAGCAGTACTTC.